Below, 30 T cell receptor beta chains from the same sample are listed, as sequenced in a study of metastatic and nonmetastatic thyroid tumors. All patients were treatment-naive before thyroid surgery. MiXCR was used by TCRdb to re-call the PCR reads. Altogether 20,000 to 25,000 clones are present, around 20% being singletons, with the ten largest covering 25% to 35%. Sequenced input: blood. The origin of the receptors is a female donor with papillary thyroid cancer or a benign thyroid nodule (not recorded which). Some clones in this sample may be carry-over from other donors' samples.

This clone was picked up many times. The CDR3 nucleotides are TGCGCCAGCAGCCAAGATGAGAGGACTAGACAGTTCTTC. The encoded protein is CASSQDERTRQFF. J is TRBJ2-1 and V is TRBV4-3; 7 positions agree with TRBD2. V trimming: 0 bases; J trimming: 13 bases; junction bases outside the gene matches: 6. This CDR3 is 13 amino acids long. Germline V lookup: CDR1 LGHNA, CDR2 YSLEER.

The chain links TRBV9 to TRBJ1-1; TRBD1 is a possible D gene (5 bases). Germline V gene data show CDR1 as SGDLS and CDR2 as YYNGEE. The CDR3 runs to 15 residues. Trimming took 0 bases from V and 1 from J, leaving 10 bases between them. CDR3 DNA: TGTGCCAGCAGCGTAGTGAGCAGGGCGAACACTGAAGCTTTCTTT. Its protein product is CASSVVSRANTEAFF.

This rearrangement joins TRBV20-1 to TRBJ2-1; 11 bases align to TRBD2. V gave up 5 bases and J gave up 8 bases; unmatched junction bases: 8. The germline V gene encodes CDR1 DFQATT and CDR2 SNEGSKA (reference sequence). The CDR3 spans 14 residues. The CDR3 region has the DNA TGCAGTGCTTTCACTAGCGGGAGAAGCGATGAGCAGTTCTTC. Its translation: CSAFTSGRSDEQFF.

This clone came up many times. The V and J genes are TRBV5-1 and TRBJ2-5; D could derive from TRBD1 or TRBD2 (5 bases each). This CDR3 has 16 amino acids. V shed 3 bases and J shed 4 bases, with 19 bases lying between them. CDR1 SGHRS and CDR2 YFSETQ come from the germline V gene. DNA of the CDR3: TGCGCCAGCAGCTCTACAGGACGGGGCCCTCGAGAGACCCAGTACTTC. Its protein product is CASSSTGRGPRETQYF. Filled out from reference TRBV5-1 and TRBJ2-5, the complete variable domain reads KAGVTQTPRYLIKTRGQQVTLSCSPISGHRSVSWYQQTPGQGLQFLFEYFSETQRNKGNFPGRFSGRQFSNSRSEMNVSTLELGDSALYLCASSSTGRGPRETQYFGPGTRLLVL.

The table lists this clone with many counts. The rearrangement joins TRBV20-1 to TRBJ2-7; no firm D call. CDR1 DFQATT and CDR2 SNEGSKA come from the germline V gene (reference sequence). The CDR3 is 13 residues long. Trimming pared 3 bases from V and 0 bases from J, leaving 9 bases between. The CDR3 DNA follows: TGCAGTGCTAGGTCCCAGGTCTCCTACGAGCAGTACTTC. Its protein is CSARSQVSYEQYF.

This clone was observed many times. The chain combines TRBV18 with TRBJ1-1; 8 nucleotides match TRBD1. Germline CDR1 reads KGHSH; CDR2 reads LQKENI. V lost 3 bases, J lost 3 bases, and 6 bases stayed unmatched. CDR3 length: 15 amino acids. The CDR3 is CASSPSRTGYTEAFF. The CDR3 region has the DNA TGTGCCAGCTCACCTAGCCGGACAGGGTACACTGAAGCTTTCTTT.

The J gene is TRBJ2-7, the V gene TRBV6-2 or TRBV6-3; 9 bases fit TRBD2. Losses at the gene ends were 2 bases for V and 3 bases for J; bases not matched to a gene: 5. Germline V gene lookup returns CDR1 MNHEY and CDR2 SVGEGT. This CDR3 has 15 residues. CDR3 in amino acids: CASSYGTSCSYEQYF. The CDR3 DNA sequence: TGTGCCAGCAGTTACGGGACTAGCTGTAGCTACGAGCAGTACTTC.

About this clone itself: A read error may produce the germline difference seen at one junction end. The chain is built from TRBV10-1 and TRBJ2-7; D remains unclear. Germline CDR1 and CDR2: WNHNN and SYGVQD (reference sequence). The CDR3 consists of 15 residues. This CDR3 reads CASSCSDTRSYEQCF. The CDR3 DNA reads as TGCGCCAGCAGTTGTTCCGACACCCGCTCCTACGAGCAGTGCTTC.

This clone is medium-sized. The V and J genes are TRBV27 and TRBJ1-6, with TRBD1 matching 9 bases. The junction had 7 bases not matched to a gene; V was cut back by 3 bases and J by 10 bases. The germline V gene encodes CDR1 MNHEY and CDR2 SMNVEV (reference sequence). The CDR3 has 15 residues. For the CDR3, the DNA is TGTGCCAGCAGTTTGGACAGGGGCCCTGGGTCACCCCTCCACTTT. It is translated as CASSLDRGPGSPLHF.

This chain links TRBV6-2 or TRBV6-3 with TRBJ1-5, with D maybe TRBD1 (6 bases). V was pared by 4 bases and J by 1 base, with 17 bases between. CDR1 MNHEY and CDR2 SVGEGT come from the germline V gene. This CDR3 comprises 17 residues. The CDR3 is CASSSVPTGSSNQPQHF. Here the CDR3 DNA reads TGTGCCAGCAGTTCTGTACCTACAGGGTCGAGCAATCAGCCCCAGCATTTT.

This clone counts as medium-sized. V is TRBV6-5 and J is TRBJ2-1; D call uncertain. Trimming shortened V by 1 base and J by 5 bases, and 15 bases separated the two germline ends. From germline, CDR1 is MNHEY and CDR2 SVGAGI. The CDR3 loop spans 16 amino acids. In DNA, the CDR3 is TGTGCCAGCAGTTACTACGGTGCCTCGTGGAACAATGAGCAGTTCTTC. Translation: CASSYYGASWNNEQFF.

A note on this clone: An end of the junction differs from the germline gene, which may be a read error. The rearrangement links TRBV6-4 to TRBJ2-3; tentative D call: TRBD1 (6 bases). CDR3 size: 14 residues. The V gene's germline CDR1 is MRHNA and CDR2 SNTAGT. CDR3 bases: TGTGCCAGCAAGAATAGAGGGGACACAGATACACAGTATTTT. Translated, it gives CASKNRGDTDTQYF.

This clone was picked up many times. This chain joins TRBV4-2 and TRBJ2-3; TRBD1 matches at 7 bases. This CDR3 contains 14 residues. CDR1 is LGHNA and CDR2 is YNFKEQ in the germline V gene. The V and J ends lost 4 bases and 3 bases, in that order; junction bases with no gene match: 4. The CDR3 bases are TGTGCCAGCAGCCTCGACAGGGTTACAGATACGCAGTATTTT. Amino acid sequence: CASSLDRVTDTQYF.

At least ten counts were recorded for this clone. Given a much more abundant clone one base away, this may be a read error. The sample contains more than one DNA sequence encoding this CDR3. CDR3 protein: CATRGQGYEQYF. CDR3 DNA sequence: TGTGCCACCAGAGGACAGGGGTACGAGCAGTACTTC. J is TRBJ2-7 and V is TRBV24-1; 9 bases agree with TRBD1. The V gene's germline CDR1 is KGHDR and CDR2 SFDVKD. CDR3 length: 12 residues. V dropped 7 bases and J dropped 4; count of bases not matched to a gene: 1.

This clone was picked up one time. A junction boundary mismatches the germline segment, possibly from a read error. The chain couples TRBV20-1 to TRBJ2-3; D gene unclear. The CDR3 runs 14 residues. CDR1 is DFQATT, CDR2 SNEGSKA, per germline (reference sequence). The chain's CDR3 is CSSRAGDPTDTQYF. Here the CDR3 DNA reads TGCAGTTCTAGAGCAGGAGACCCCACAGATACGCAGTATTTT.

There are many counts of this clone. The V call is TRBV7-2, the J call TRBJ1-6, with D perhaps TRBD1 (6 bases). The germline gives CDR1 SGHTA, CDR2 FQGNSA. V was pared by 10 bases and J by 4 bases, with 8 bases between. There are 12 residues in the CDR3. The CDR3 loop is CATGQYNSPLHF. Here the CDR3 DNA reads TGTGCCACCGGACAGTATAATTCACCCCTCCACTTT.

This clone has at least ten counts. CDR3 sequence (DNA): TGCGCCAGCAGCCACCCTCGGGCGAGTGAAATTAATGAGCAGTTCTTC. This translates into CASSHPRASEINEQFF. V usage is TRBV5-1 and J usage is TRBJ2-1, with no clear D. V lost 4 bases, J lost 7 bases, and 21 bases lay in between. This CDR3 is built from 16 residues. Germline V gene lookup returns CDR1 SGHRS and CDR2 YFSETQ. Supplemented by reference TRBV5-1 and TRBJ2-1, the full variable domain reads KAGVTQTPRYLIKTRGQQVTLSCSPISGHRSVSWYQQTPGQGLQFLFEYFSETQRNKGNFPGRFSGRQFSNSRSEMNVSTLELGDSALYLCASSHPRASEINEQFFGPGTRLTVL.

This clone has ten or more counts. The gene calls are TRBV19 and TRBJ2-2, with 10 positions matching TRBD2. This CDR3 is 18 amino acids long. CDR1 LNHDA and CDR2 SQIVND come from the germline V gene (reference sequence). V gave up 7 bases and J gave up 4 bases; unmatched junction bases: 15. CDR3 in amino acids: CASKPILAGGRVTGELFF. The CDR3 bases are TGTGCCAGTAAGCCCATCTTAGCGGGAGGACGGGTCACCGGGGAGCTGTTTTTT.

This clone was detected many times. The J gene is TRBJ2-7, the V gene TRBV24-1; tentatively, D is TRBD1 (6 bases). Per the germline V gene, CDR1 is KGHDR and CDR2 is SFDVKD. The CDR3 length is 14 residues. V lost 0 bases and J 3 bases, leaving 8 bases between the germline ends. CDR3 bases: TGTGCCACCAGTGATTTGAAGACAGGCTACGAGCAGTACTTC. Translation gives CATSDLKTGYEQYF.

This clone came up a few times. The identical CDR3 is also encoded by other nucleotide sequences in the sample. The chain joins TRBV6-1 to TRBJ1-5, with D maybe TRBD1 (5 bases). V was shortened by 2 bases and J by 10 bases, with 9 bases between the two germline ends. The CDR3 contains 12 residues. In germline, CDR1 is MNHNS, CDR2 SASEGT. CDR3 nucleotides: TGTGCCAGCAGTGAAACGGGGGGACCCCAGCATTTT. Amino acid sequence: CASSETGGPQHF.

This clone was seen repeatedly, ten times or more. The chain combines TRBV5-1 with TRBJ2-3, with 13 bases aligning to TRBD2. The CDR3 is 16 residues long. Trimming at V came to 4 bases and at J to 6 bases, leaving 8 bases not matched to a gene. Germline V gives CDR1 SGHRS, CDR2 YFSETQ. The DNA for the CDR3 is TGCGCCAGCAGCCCACTAGCGGGAGGGCCAGGGGATACGCAGTATTTT. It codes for CASSPLAGGPGDTQYF.

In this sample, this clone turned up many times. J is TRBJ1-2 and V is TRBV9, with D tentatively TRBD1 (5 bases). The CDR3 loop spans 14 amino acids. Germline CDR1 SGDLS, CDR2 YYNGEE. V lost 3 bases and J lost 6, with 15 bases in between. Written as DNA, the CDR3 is TGTGCCAGCAGCGCAGGCAGGGAGACGGATGGCTACACCTTC. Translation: CASSAGRETDGYTF.

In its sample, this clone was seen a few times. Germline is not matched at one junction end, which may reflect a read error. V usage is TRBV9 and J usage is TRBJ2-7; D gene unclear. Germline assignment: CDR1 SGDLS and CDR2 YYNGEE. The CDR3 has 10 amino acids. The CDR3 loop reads CACSLEEQYF. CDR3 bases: TGTGCCTGCAGCTTAGAGGAGCAGTACTTC.

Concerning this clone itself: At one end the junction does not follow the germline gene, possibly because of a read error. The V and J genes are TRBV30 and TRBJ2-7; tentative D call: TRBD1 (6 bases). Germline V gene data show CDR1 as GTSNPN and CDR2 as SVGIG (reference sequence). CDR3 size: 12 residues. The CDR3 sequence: CALSGTIYEQYF. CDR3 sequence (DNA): TGTGCCTTGAGTGGGACAATCTACGAGCAGTACTTC.

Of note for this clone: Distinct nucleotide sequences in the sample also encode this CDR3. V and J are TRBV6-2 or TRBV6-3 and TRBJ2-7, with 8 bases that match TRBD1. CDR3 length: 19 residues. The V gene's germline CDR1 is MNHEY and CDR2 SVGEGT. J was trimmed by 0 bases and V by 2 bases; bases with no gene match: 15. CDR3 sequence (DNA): TGTGCCAGCAGTTACGTTTTTGGTACAGGGGGTCCCACCTCCTACGAGCAGTACTTC. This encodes CASSYVFGTGGPTSYEQYF.

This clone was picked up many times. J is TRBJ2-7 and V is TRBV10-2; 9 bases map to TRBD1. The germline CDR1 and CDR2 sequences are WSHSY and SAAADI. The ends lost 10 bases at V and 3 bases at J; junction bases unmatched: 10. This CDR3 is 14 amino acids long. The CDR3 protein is CATQTPGQGYEQYF. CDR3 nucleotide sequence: TGCGCCACCCAGACCCCGGGACAGGGCTACGAGCAGTACTTC.

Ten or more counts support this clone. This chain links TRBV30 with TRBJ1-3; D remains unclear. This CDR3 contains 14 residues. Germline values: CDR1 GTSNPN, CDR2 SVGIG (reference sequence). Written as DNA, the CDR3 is TGTGCTCAGATGCGAAGGACCTCTGGAAACACCATATATTTT. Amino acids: CAQMRRTSGNTIYF.

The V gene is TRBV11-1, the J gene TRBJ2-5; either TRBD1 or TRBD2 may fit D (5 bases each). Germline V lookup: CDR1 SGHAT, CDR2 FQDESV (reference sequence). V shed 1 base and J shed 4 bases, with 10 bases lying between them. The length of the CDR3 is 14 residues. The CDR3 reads CASSLGGNRETQYF. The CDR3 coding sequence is TGTGCCAGCAGCTTAGGGGGGAATCGAGAGACCCAGTACTTC.

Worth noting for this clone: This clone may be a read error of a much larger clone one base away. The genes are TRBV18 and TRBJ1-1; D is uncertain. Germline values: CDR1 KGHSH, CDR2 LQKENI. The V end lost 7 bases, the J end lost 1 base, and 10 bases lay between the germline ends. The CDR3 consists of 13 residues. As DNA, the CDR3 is TGTGCCAGCTTACCTTCGGAGAACACTGAAGCTTTCTTT. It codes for CASLPSENTEAFF.

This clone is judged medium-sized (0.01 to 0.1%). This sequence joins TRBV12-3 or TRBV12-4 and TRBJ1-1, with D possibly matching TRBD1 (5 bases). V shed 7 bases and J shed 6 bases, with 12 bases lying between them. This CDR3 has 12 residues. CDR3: CASTFVRAEAFF. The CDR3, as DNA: TGTGCCAGCACCTTCGTCAGGGCTGAAGCTTTCTTT.